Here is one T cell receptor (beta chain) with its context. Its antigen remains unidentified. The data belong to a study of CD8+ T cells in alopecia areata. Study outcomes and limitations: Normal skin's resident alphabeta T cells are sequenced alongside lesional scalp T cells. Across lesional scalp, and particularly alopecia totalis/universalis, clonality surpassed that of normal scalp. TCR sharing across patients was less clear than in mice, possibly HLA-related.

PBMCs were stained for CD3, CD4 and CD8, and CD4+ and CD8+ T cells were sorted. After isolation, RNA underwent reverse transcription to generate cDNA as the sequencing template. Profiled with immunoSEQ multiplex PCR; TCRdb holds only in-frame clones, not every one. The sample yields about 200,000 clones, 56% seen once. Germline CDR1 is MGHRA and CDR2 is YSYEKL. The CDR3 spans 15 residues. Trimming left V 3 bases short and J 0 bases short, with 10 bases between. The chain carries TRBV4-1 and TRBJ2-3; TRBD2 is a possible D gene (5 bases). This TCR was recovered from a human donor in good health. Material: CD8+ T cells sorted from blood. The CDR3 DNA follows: TGCGCCAGCAGCCACGTCAGGACTAGCACAGATACGCAGTATTTT. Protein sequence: CASSHVRTSTDTQYF.